This is a list of T cell receptor beta chains from one sample in a study of molecular identifiers for immune sequencing clone quantification. Via MiXCR, TCRdb re-called the PCR reads, giving one row per CDR3 protein. The sample holds a few hundred thousand distinct CDR3 sequences; over 20% are singletons and the top ten take roughly 0.7%. Material: naive CD8+ T cells from blood, with Jurkat cell RNA spiked in. All receptors come from a human donor in good health. Some libraries in this study had Jurkat cell RNA spiked in. Each CDR3 is given with its conserved first and last residue. The order of the fields is clone size, D gene, V gene, J gene, CDR3 DNA, CDR3 protein. The D gene is left open where the match is weak. Size is omitted from some rows. Given values are once, few, many or a class for expanded clones.

size: .
D: TRBD2
V: TRBV27
J: TRBJ2-1
DNA: TGTGCCAGCAGTTCATACATGGCGGGGGGCCCCCACAATGAGCAGTTCTTC
CDR3: CASSSYMAGGPHNEQFF

size: many
D: TRBD2
V: TRBV7-9
J: TRBJ2-3
DNA: TGTGCCAGCAGGGGGACTAGCGGGAGCGCGGTAGATACGCAGTATTTT
CDR3: CASRGTSGSAVDTQYF

size: many
D: .
V: TRBV2
J: TRBJ1-2
DNA: TGTGCCAGCAGTGTCACCGAGAGCAACTATGGCTACACCTTC
CDR3: CASSVTESNYGYTF

size: .
D: .
V: TRBV20-1
J: TRBJ2-3
DNA: TGCAGTGCTAGAGATTTCCCCCCCGGGACTTATAGCACAGATACGCAGTATTTT
CDR3: CSARDFPPGTYSTDTQYF

size: many
D: .
V: TRBV27
J: TRBJ1-4
DNA: TGTGCCAGCAGGGAGGAGGGAGCCCCAAATGAAAAACTGTTTTTT
CDR3: CASREEGAPNEKLFF

size: .
D: TRBD1
V: TRBV6-5
J: TRBJ2-7
DNA: TGTGCCAGCAGTTACTTCAGGGGGACCGCCTACGAGCAGTACTTC
CDR3: CASSYFRGTAYEQYF

size: .
D: .
V: TRBV11-2
J: TRBJ2-3
DNA: TGTGCCAGCAGCCCCCTAACCCCAGATACGCAGTATTTT
CDR3: CASSPLTPDTQYF

size: few
D: .
V: TRBV6-2/TRBV6-3
J: TRBJ2-2
DNA: TGTGCCACGAGTGGGGACCGAGGGACCGGGGAGCTGTTTTTT
CDR3: CATSGDRGTGELFF

size: few
D: .
V: TRBV7-3
J: TRBJ2-2
DNA: TGTGCCAGTAAAATCGGGGACGGGGAGCTGTTTTTT
CDR3: CASKIGDGELFF

size: many
D: .
V: TRBV4-1
J: TRBJ2-7
DNA: TGCGCCAGCAGCCCCGGGTTGGGAAACTACGAGCAGTACTTC
CDR3: CASSPGLGNYEQYF

size: .
D: .
V: TRBV7-2
J: TRBJ2-1
DNA: TGTGCCAGCAGCTTGATAGGTTACAATGAGCAGTTCTTC
CDR3: CASSLIGYNEQFF

size: few
D: .
V: TRBV4-3
J: TRBJ2-3
DNA: TGCGCCAGCAGCCACCCCCCCCGTAGCGGAACCACAGATACGCAGTATTTT
CDR3: CASSHPPRSGTTDTQYF

size: many
D: .
V: TRBV15
J: TRBJ2-3
DNA: TGTGCCACCAGCAGAGATTGGGGCACTACAGCCAACACAGATACGCAGTATTTT
CDR3: CATSRDWGTTANTDTQYF

size: many
D: .
V: TRBV12-3/TRBV12-4
J: TRBJ2-7
DNA: TGTGCCAGCAGCCCGGGGAACACCTACGAGCAGTACTTC
CDR3: CASSPGNTYEQYF

size: .
D: TRBD2
V: TRBV6-5
J: TRBJ2-7
DNA: TGTGCCAGCAGTTACGCGGGGGGGCCCGGCGAGCAGTCCTTC
CDR3: CASSYAGGPGEQSF

size: few
D: TRBD1
V: TRBV20-1
J: TRBJ2-1
DNA: TGCAGTGCAGACGAACAGGGGCTTCCCTACAATGAGCAGTTCTTC
CDR3: CSADEQGLPYNEQFF

size: .
D: .
V: TRBV12-3/TRBV12-4
J: TRBJ2-7
DNA: TGTGCCAGCAGTCCCTCGGGACTGAGAGGCAGGGAGCAGTACTTC
CDR3: CASSPSGLRGREQYF

size: .
D: .
V: TRBV7-3
J: TRBJ2-3
DNA: TGTGCCAGCAGCTTGGTGGGAGAGGAAGATACGCAGTATTTT
CDR3: CASSLVGEEDTQYF

size: few
D: .
V: TRBV27
J: TRBJ1-1
DNA: TGTGCCAGCAGTCCCCACATATTCTACACTGAAGCTTTCTTT
CDR3: CASSPHIFYTEAFF

size: .
D: TRBD2
V: TRBV27
J: TRBJ2-4
DNA: TGTGCCACTAAGGGACTAGCGGGAAACATTCAGTACTTC
CDR3: CATKGLAGNIQYF

size: .
D: .
V: TRBV6-5
J: TRBJ1-4
DNA: TGTGCCAGCAGTTACGGGGGCGCAATGAGTTATGAAAAACTGTCTTTT
CDR3: CASSYGGAMSYEKLSF

size: few
D: .
V: TRBV28
J: TRBJ2-7
DNA: TGTGCCAGCAGTTTAGGGATCGGAACCTACGAGCAGTACTTC
CDR3: CASSLGIGTYEQYF

size: many
D: .
V: TRBV29-1
J: TRBJ2-1
DNA: TGCAGCGTTTCTACTGCCTACAATGAGCAGTTCTTC
CDR3: CSVSTAYNEQFF

size: .
D: .
V: TRBV30
J: TRBJ2-6
DNA: TGTGCCTGGAGTTTTATGTCTTCTGGGGCCAACGTCCTGACTTTC
CDR3: CAWSFMSSGANVLTF

size: .
D: .
V: TRBV20-1
J: TRBJ1-1
DNA: TGCTGTGCTAGAGGCTCCCTCGTGGGGGTTACTACTGAAGCTTTCTTT
CDR3: CCARGSLVGVTTEAFF

size: .
D: .
V: TRBV7-9
J: TRBJ2-3
DNA: TGTGCCAGCAGCATCCCCGGACCTAATACGGAGTATTTT
CDR3: CASSIPGPNTEYF

size: few
D: TRBD1
V: TRBV6-2/TRBV6-3
J: TRBJ2-5
DNA: TGTGCCAGCAGACCCCTACCGGGACAGGGGAAAGAGACCCAGTACTTC
CDR3: CASRPLPGQGKETQYF

size: many
D: TRBD1
V: TRBV6-7
J: TRBJ2-1
DNA: TGTGCCAGCAGTTGTGGACAGGGGGCTCACAATGAGCAGTTCTTC
CDR3: CASSCGQGAHNEQFF

size: few
D: TRBD1
V: TRBV20-1
J: TRBJ2-3
DNA: TGCAGTGCTAGATATTCCTGGACAGGAGGACTAGATACGCAGTATTTT
CDR3: CSARYSWTGGLDTQYF

size: few
D: TRBD1
V: TRBV6-1
J: TRBJ2-2
DNA: TGTGCCAGCAGTGGTACAGGGGGCAGCGGGGAGCTGTTTTTT
CDR3: CASSGTGGSGELFF

size: .
D: .
V: TRBV21-1
J: TRBJ2-7
DNA: TGTGCCAGCAGCCCTCGAGGGGGGGGGACTAGCGGGACCTACGAGCAGTACTTC
CDR3: CASSPRGGGTSGTYEQYF

size: many
D: .
V: TRBV6-5
J: TRBJ2-7
DNA: TGTGCCAGCAGTTCCGGGGACTACGAGCAGTACTTC
CDR3: CASSSGDYEQYF

size: .
D: TRBD2
V: TRBV5-8
J: TRBJ2-3
DNA: TGTGCCAGCAGCTTGGATGAACTAGCGGCAGATACGCAGTATTTT
CDR3: CASSLDELAADTQYF

size: .
D: .
V: TRBV7-2
J: TRBJ2-7
DNA: TGTGCGCGCCGCTTCGGCTGGGCGGTCTACGAGCAGTACTTC
CDR3: CARRFGWAVYEQYF

size: many
D: .
V: TRBV6-2/TRBV6-3
J: TRBJ1-1
DNA: TGTGCCAGCAGCCTGAACATCAGGGGTGGAACTGAAGCTTTCTTT
CDR3: CASSLNIRGGTEAFF

size: .
D: .
V: TRBV20-1
J: TRBJ2-4
DNA: TGCAGTGCTCCAGGGATAGCCAAAAACATTCAGTACTTC
CDR3: CSAPGIAKNIQYF

size: many
D: .
V: TRBV20-1
J: TRBJ2-3
DNA: TGCAGTGCTAGAGTTCTAGCTAACACAGATACGCAGTATTTT
CDR3: CSARVLANTDTQYF

size: few
D: .
V: TRBV7-3
J: TRBJ2-3
DNA: TGTGCCAGCAGCTTAAAAGTCGGGGGGCGCGCGGGAGATACGCAGTATTTT
CDR3: CASSLKVGGRAGDTQYF

size: few
D: .
V: TRBV29-1
J: TRBJ2-1
DNA: TGCAGCGTTGAAGATCTTGGGCCGAACCCGAACAATGAGCAGTTCTTC
CDR3: CSVEDLGPNPNNEQFF

size: .
D: .
V: TRBV20-1
J: TRBJ1-4
DNA: TGCAGTGCTAGAGTCTTTGGGGAGGAGGGTGAAAAACTGTTTTTT
CDR3: CSARVFGEEGEKLFF

size: few
D: .
V: TRBV16
J: TRBJ1-1
DNA: TGTGCCAGCAGCCAATCGGAGGGGTTGAACACTGAAGCTTTCTTT
CDR3: CASSQSEGLNTEAFF

size: .
D: TRBD1
V: TRBV20-1
J: TRBJ1-4
DNA: TGCAGTGCTGGCCCACAGGGGATCAATGAAAAACTGTTTTTT
CDR3: CSAGPQGINEKLFF

size: .
D: TRBD1
V: TRBV27
J: TRBJ2-3
DNA: TGTGCCAGCAGTTCTTACACCGGGACAGGTATCACAGATACGCTGTATTTT
CDR3: CASSSYTGTGITDTLYF

size: .
D: TRBD2
V: TRBV7-9
J: TRBJ2-2
DNA: TGTGCCAGCAGACCGCCGCTAGCGGGAGAGAGAACCGGGGAGCTGTTTTTT
CDR3: CASRPPLAGERTGELFF

size: many
D: .
V: TRBV29-1
J: TRBJ2-7
DNA: TGCAGCGTACCCCCGGGACAAGGATTTTACGAGCAGTACTTC
CDR3: CSVPPGQGFYEQYF

size: many
D: .
V: TRBV7-2
J: TRBJ1-4
DNA: TGTGCCAGCAGCCGGGGGGCAGGGGACGAAAAACTGTTTTTT
CDR3: CASSRGAGDEKLFF

size: .
D: TRBD1
V: TRBV28
J: TRBJ1-1
DNA: TGTGCCAGCAGGGACAGGGTAAACACTGAAGCTTTCTTT
CDR3: CASRDRVNTEAFF

size: few
D: .
V: TRBV27
J: TRBJ2-5
DNA: TGTGCCAGCAGTTTATCGGTCCAAGAGACCCAGTACTTC
CDR3: CASSLSVQETQYF

size: .
D: .
V: TRBV12-3/TRBV12-4
J: TRBJ1-2
DNA: TGTGCCAGCAGTCCCTCCTGGGGGCGTGGCTACACCTTC
CDR3: CASSPSWGRGYTF

size: few
D: .
V: TRBV6-2/TRBV6-3
J: TRBJ2-5
DNA: TGTGCCAGCAGTTACTCGACAGGACGCGAGACCCAGTACTTC
CDR3: CASSYSTGRETQYF

size: .
D: .
V: TRBV7-9
J: TRBJ2-3
DNA: TGTGCCAGCAGCGGACCCCCATCCACAGATACGCAGTATTTT
CDR3: CASSGPPSTDTQYF

size: many
D: .
V: TRBV7-9
J: TRBJ1-1
DNA: TGTGCCAGCAGCCCCGCTAATGGTTTACAGGGATTGAACACTGAAGCTTTCTTT
CDR3: CASSPANGLQGLNTEAFF

size: few
D: .
V: TRBV7-8
J: TRBJ1-5
DNA: TGTGCCAGCAGCCAGACAGAGCAGATCAATCAGCCCCAGCATTTT
CDR3: CASSQTEQINQPQHF

size: few
D: .
V: TRBV7-9
J: TRBJ2-7
DNA: TGTGCCAGCAGCTCCTTCGACAGAGCTAACTACGAGCAGTACTTC
CDR3: CASSSFDRANYEQYF

size: few
D: .
V: TRBV20-1
J: TRBJ1-1
DNA: TGCAGTGCTAGAGATACAGTAGGGTTGAACACTGAAGCTTTCTTT
CDR3: CSARDTVGLNTEAFF

size: .
D: .
V: TRBV4-1
J: TRBJ2-1
DNA: TGCGCCAGCAGCCAAGCACCTCGAGGACAGAGTTCCAATGAGCAGTTCTTC
CDR3: CASSQAPRGQSSNEQFF

size: .
D: TRBD1
V: TRBV4-2
J: TRBJ2-7
DNA: TGTGCCAGCAGCCAAGTCAGCGGGACAGGGTACTCCTACGAGCAGTACTTC
CDR3: CASSQVSGTGYSYEQYF

size: few
D: TRBD2
V: TRBV28
J: TRBJ2-5
DNA: TGTGCCAGCAGTCCTCGGGCGGGGGGAGAGACCCAGTACTTC
CDR3: CASSPRAGGETQYF